This T cell receptor (beta chain) originates from a study of T-cell reconstitution after alpha-beta-depleted transplantation in children. Library preparation (for TCRbeta) was performed with unique molecular identifiers. TCRdb re-analysed the PCR reads in MiXCR, keeping a single row per CDR3 protein. The sample includes hundreds of thousands of distinct CDR3 sequences, approximately 9% of them seen just once. Material: PBMCs from the stem cell graft donor, obtained from the stem cell graft. The source is a human donor who donated a stem cell graft to a child with acute lymphoblastic leukemia.

The CDR3 loop reads CASSPGWAETEAFF. CDR3 nucleotide sequence: TGTGCCAGCAGCCCGGGATGGGCCGAGACTGAAGCTTTCTTT. This chain links TRBV5-5 with TRBJ1-1, with unresolved D. The CDR3 has 14 amino acids. Germline-derived CDR1 and CDR2 are SGHKS and YYEKEE (reference sequence). The germline V and J ends were trimmed by 4 bases and 5 bases, with 15 bases remaining between them.